The rows below give T cell receptor beta chains drawn from one sample of a study of post-analysis software for immune sequencing data. TCRdb reprocessed the PCR reads with MiXCR, giving one entry per CDR3 protein. Of about 820,000 distinct CDR3 sequences listed, roughly 50% were seen once; the top ten hold approximately 4.2%. Sequences were obtained from blood. These receptors originate from a girl between 5 and 17 years old with multiple sclerosis. Both conserved end residues are part of each CDR3. Each record gives: V gene, J gene, CDR3 protein.

V gene: TRBV5-1; J gene: TRBJ2-1; CDR3 protein: CASSRAGTGGLNEQFF
V gene: TRBV6-2/TRBV6-3; J gene: TRBJ2-1; CDR3 protein: CASRRQGTAYNEQFF
V gene: TRBV2; J gene: TRBJ2-3; CDR3 protein: CASPTVPGLSTDTQYF
V gene: TRBV25-1; J gene: TRBJ1-5; CDR3 protein: CASSEYRDDQPQHF
V gene: TRBV20-1; J gene: TRBJ1-2; CDR3 protein: CSAPTGLGYGYTF
V gene: TRBV10-3; J gene: TRBJ2-1; CDR3 protein: CAIRETSGRSNEQFF
V gene: TRBV11-2; J gene: TRBJ2-7; CDR3 protein: CASSLSTRGEQYF
V gene: TRBV20-1; J gene: TRBJ1-2; CDR3 protein: CSARGAGQAIGGYTF
V gene: TRBV27; J gene: TRBJ2-3; CDR3 protein: CASSLMGTSGPLTDTQYF
V gene: TRBV20-1; J gene: TRBJ1-2; CDR3 protein: CSVPTGIGYGYTF
V gene: TRBV12-3/TRBV12-4; J gene: TRBJ1-2; CDR3 protein: CASSLDNGYTF
V gene: TRBV20-1; J gene: TRBJ2-7; CDR3 protein: CSARVQRAGGFHSYEQYF
V gene: TRBV29-1; J gene: TRBJ2-1; CDR3 protein: CSVGKDSHPYNEQFF
V gene: TRBV29-1; J gene: TRBJ2-1; CDR3 protein: CSVAGLLYNEQFF
V gene: TRBV29-1; J gene: TRBJ2-7; CDR3 protein: CSVQGQGPYEQYF
V gene: TRBV7-2; J gene: TRBJ2-3; CDR3 protein: CASSLTATSTDTQYF
V gene: TRBV6-1; J gene: TRBJ2-7; CDR3 protein: CASSEALRTTYEQYF
V gene: TRBV5-1; J gene: TRBJ2-7; CDR3 protein: CASSLARAGTYEQYF
V gene: TRBV5-1; J gene: TRBJ2-5; CDR3 protein: CASSLYPRGGRETQYF
V gene: TRBV5-1; J gene: -; CDR3 protein: CASRPELSGDYEQYF
V gene: TRBV5-6; J gene: TRBJ2-1; CDR3 protein: CASSRTINEQFF
V gene: TRBV4-1; J gene: TRBJ1-4; CDR3 protein: CASSPTPGGQGSSATNEKLFF
V gene: TRBV7-9; J gene: TRBJ2-6; CDR3 protein: CASSPGQWLSGANVLTF
V gene: TRBV12-3/TRBV12-4; J gene: TRBJ1-1; CDR3 protein: CASSRQAQGTEAFF
V gene: TRBV7-2; J gene: TRBJ1-5; CDR3 protein: CASSRKFSLGNWSNQPQHF
V gene: TRBV29-1; J gene: TRBJ2-5; CDR3 protein: CSAARDSQETQYF
V gene: TRBV12-3/TRBV12-4; J gene: TRBJ2-1; CDR3 protein: CASRASGRYGQFF
V gene: TRBV20-1; J gene: TRBJ2-3; CDR3 protein: CSASTGGTRLSMTQYF
V gene: TRBV3-1; J gene: TRBJ2-2; CDR3 protein: CASSQGWGGYTFGSAGELFF